Reported below is one TCR beta chain. Its target is unknown. This may be a read error, as it is one base from a much larger clone. The CDR3 loop spans 14 amino acids. Germline loops: CDR1 MNHEY, CDR2 SVGEGT. V was shortened by 10 bases and J by 2 bases, with 16 bases between the two germline ends. The researchers produced TCR beta cDNA from around 0.5 ug total RNA with a constant-region primer. The TCR beta library was amplified through three nested multiplex PCR rounds in a modified ARM-PCR procedure. Rounds one and two of PCR, each of approximately 11 cycles, were primed with TRBV1-TRBV30 forward primers and a C-beta reverse primer. TCRdb re-analysed the multiplex PCR reads in MiXCR, keeping a single row per CDR3 protein. The table includes approximately 300,000 distinct CDR3 sequences, more than 55% detected once. Germline DNA was extracted too, while blood RNA derived from unsorted whole blood. The data were taken from a study of tumor-infiltrating lymphocytes in primary liver carcinoma. On the study more broadly: Patients had primary liver carcinoma treated by surgical resection. Stage T1-T3 N0M0 tumors measured about 4.2 to 10 cm at most. Productive TCRbeta read yields ran from roughly 3.9 to 6.8 million per sample and were similar between tissues.

Findings of the study overall: It was tumor-adjacent and tumor-blood pairs that overlapped less than tumor region pairs did.

The J gene is TRBJ2-3, the V gene TRBV6-2 or TRBV6-3, with D perhaps TRBD1 (6 bases). The TCR comes from a man aged 35-49 years with primary liver carcinoma and hepatitis B virus infection. What was sequenced was peripheral blood. The CDR3 here is CATTLTGNTDTQYF. The DNA of the CDR3 is TGTGCCACCACTCTAACAGGGAACACAGATACGCAGTATTTT.